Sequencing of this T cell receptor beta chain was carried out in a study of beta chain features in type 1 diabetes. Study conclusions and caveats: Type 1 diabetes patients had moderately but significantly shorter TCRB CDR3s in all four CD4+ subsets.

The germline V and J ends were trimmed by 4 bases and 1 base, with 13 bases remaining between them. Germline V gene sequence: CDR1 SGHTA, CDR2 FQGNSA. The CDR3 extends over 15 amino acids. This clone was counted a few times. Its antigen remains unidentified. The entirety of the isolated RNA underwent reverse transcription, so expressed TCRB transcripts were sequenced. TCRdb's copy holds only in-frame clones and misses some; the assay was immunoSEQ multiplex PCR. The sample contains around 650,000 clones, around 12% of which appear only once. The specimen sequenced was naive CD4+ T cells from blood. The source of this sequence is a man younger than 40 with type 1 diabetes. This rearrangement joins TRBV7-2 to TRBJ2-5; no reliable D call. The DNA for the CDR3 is TGTGCCAGCAGCTCGGCAGGAAGAATCCAAGAGACCCAGTACTTC. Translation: CASSSAGRIQETQYF. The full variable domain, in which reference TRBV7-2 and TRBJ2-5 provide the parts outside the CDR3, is GAGVSQSPSNKVTEKGKDVELRCDPISGHTALYWYRQSLGQGLEFLIYFQGNSAPDKSGLPSDRFSAERTGGSVSTLTIQRTQQEDSAVYLCASSSAGRIQETQYFGPGTRLLVL.